The rows below give T cell receptor beta chains drawn from one sample of a study of shared clonotypes between healthy human individuals. TCRdb's copy holds only in-frame clones and misses some; the assay was immunoSEQ multiplex PCR. The sample includes fewer than 3 million clones, 80% to 95% of them seen just once. Specimen: naive CD4+ T cells from PBMCs. The origin of the receptors is a man aged 18 to 29 in good health. Some clones in this sample may be carry-over from other donors' samples. CDR3s include the opening cysteine and the closing phenylalanine or tryptophan. Each record gives: V gene, D gene, J gene, clone size, CDR3 DNA, CDR3 protein. D genes are given only for firm matches. Clone sizes are given selectively: once, few, many, or a class where the clone is expanded.

>TRBV6-4|TRBD2|TRBJ2-7|NA
TGTGCCAGCAGTGACTCTTCTAGCGGGAGACACGAGCAGTACTTC
CASSDSSSGRHEQYF
>TRBV19|NA|TRBJ1-4|NA
TGTGCCAGTAATGACAGGCCCTCCGAAAAACTGTTTTTT
CASNDRPSEKLFF
>TRBV5-1|NA|TRBJ2-2|NA
TGCGCCAGCAGCTGGGGGACTAACACCGGGGAGCTGTTTTTT
CASSWGTNTGELFF
>TRBV28|NA|TRBJ1-5|few
TGTGCCAGCAGTTTGAGCAGGGGCTATAGCAATCAGCCCCAGCATTTT
CASSLSRGYSNQPQHF
>TRBV6-1|NA|TRBJ2-7|NA
TGTGCCAGCAGTGAACAACCGGGCCTCCCATACGGGCCATCCTACGAGCAGTACTTC
CASSEQPGLPYGPSYEQYF
>TRBV7-6|NA|TRBJ1-5|NA
TGTGCCAGCAGCGGGCCGGGACACCCTCCTCGGCCCCAGCATTTT
CASSGPGHPPRPQHF
>TRBV5-1|NA|TRBJ1-3|NA
TGCGCCAGCAGCTTGGTTGGATCTGGAAACACCATATATTTT
CASSLVGSGNTIYF
>TRBV5-4|TRBD1|TRBJ1-2|NA
TGTGCCAGCAGCGACCCAACAGGGGGCGGTTATGGCTACACCTTC
CASSDPTGGGYGYTF
>TRBV19|NA|TRBJ2-7|NA
TGTGCCAGTAGTATTAGCGTCAGAGGCGAGCAGTACTTC
CASSISVRGEQYF
>TRBV6-5|NA|TRBJ1-5|NA
TGTGCCAGCAGTTACACCAGGAGTAATCAGCCCCAGCATTTT
CASSYTRSNQPQHF
>TRBV10-3|TRBD1|TRBJ1-1|NA
TGTGCCATCAGTGAGTCAGGGGGCGCAGGGAACACTGAAGCTTTCTTT
CAISESGGAGNTEAFF
>TRBV28|NA|TRBJ2-7|NA
TGTGCCAGCAGTCTCCAGGGGGGTGGCTACGAGCAGTACTTC
CASSLQGGGYEQYF
>TRBV27|NA|TRBJ2-2|NA
TGTGCCAGCAGTCAACCGCGGAGGGCCGGGGACACCGGGGAGCTGTTTTTT
CASSQPRRAGDTGELFF
>TRBV28|NA|TRBJ1-1|NA
TGTGCCAGCAGTTCCCTGACAGGACCGAACACTGAAGCTTTCTTT
CASSSLTGPNTEAFF
>TRBV7-6|NA|TRBJ2-7|NA
TGTGCCAGCAGCTTAGGCTCCGCCTACGAGCAGTACTTC
CASSLGSAYEQYF
>TRBV7-3|NA|TRBJ1-1|NA
TGTGCCAGCAGCTCCTTGGGGACGCCGAACACTGAAGCTTTCTTT
CASSSLGTPNTEAFF
>TRBV9|NA|TRBJ2-7|NA
TGTGCCAGCAGCGTAGTCCAGGGAGGCGAGCAGTACTTC
CASSVVQGGEQYF
>TRBV15|NA|TRBJ1-3|NA
TGTGCCACCAGCAGAGATCGAGGATCTGGAAACACCATATATTTT
CATSRDRGSGNTIYF
>TRBV28|TRBD2|TRBJ2-7|NA
TGTGCCAGCAGAGCGGGAGGGCCCTACGAGCAGTACTTC
CASRAGGPYEQYF
>TRBV13|NA|TRBJ2-1|NA
TGTGCCAGCAGCTCCCGGACGCCTTCCTACAATGAGCAGTTCTTC
CASSSRTPSYNEQFF
>TRBV2|TRBD1|TRBJ1-5|NA
TGTGCCAGCAGCCAGCTAGGGGGCGCGAGGGGCAATCAGCCCCAGCATTTT
CASSQLGGARGNQPQHF
>TRBV7-9|TRBD1|TRBJ1-2|once
TGTGCCAGCAGCAGAGGGACAGGCCTCCTAAGCAACTATGGCTACACCTTC
CASSRGTGLLSNYGYTF
>TRBV15|NA|TRBJ2-1|NA
TGTGCCACCAGCAGAGACTGGGAGTCCTACAATGAGCAGTTCTTC
CATSRDWESYNEQFF
>TRBV5-4|NA|TRBJ1-2|NA
TGTGCCAGCAGCTCCGATCCCCAGGGAGGCGGCTACACCTTC
CASSSDPQGGGYTF
>TRBV15|TRBD2|TRBJ2-1|NA
TGTGCCACCAGCTCGGGACTAGCGGGGAGGGGCAATGAGCAGTTCTTC
CATSSGLAGRGNEQFF
>TRBV5-1|NA|TRBJ1-5|NA
TGCGCCAGCAGCCCGGCCGGCGGTAGCAATCAGCCCCAGCATTTT
CASSPAGGSNQPQHF
>TRBV11-1|TRBD1|TRBJ2-1|NA
TGTGCCAGCAGCTTAGGTTCCCGACAGGGGGTGATTACCAATGAGCAGTTCTTC
CASSLGSRQGVITNEQFF
>TRBV29-1|NA|TRBJ1-1|NA
TGCAGCGTGGTACCAGGCGGTGCTGGGACTGAAGCTTTCTTT
CSVVPGGAGTEAFF
>TRBV19|NA|TRBJ1-5|NA
TGTGCCAGTAGTAAACATAGCAATCAGCCCCAGCATTTT
CASSKHSNQPQHF
>TRBV28|TRBD2|TRBJ2-2|NA
TGTGCCAGCAGCCTCCGGACTAGCGGGACCGGGGAGCTGTTTTTT
CASSLRTSGTGELFF
>TRBV29-1|TRBD1|TRBJ1-1|NA
TGCAGCGTTGAATACCTCACAGGGGTGAACACTGAAGCTTTCTTT
CSVEYLTGVNTEAFF
>TRBV6-1|NA|TRBJ2-7|NA
TGTGCCAGCATTATGACCGGGACGGCCGCCTACGAGCAGTACTTC
CASIMTGTAAYEQYF
>TRBV30|TRBD1|TRBJ2-1|NA
TGTGCCTGGAGTCTCCGGGACAGGGACTACAATGAGCAGTTCTTC
CAWSLRDRDYNEQFF
>TRBV30|NA|TRBJ1-5|NA
TGTGCCTGGAGCAGGACAGAAAATCAGCCCCAGCATTTT
CAWSRTENQPQHF
>TRBV28|TRBD2|TRBJ2-7|NA
TGTGCCAGCAGGTCCCCGGGACTAGCGGGACTGCACGAGCAGTACTTC
CASRSPGLAGLHEQYF
>TRBV5-4|NA|TRBJ2-7|NA
TGTGCCAGCAGCTTGGGTGGGAAGTTCCACGAGCAGTACTTC
CASSLGGKFHEQYF
>TRBV28|TRBD1|TRBJ1-5|NA
TGTGCCAGCAGTCTAGAGGACAGGGACCTTTATCAGCCCCAGCATTTT
CASSLEDRDLYQPQHF
>TRBV5-1|TRBD2|TRBJ2-5|NA
TGCGCCAGCAGCTTGGAACCACTAGCGGGAGGGGAGACCCAGTACTTC
CASSLEPLAGGETQYF
>TRBV19|NA|TRBJ2-3|NA
TGTGCCAGTAATTCGGCCCACGGGTCTGATCAAGATACGCAGTATTTT
CASNSAHGSDQDTQYF
>TRBV5-4|TRBD2|TRBJ2-1|NA
TGTGCCAGCAGCGACCAGAGGCGGGAGAGGAATGAGCAGTTCTTC
CASSDQRRERNEQFF
>TRBV7-6|NA|TRBJ1-5|NA
TGTGCCAGCAGCTTAGTACAGATTAATAGCAATCAGCCCCAGCATTTT
CASSLVQINSNQPQHF
>TRBV19|TRBD2|TRBJ2-4|NA
TGTGCCAGTAGTATAAACATAGCGGGGGGTGCAGCCAAAAACATTCAGTACTTC
CASSINIAGGAAKNIQYF
>TRBV6-1|NA|TRBJ1-2|NA
TGTGCCAGCAGTGAACCCCGAACTCAGGGACCTAACTATGGCTACACCTTC
CASSEPRTQGPNYGYTF
>TRBV4-1|TRBD1|TRBJ2-7|NA
TGCGCCAGCAGCCAAGGGGACAGGCGAAGCTCCTACGAGCAGTACTTC
CASSQGDRRSSYEQYF
>TRBV6-1|TRBD2|TRBJ2-7|NA
TGTGCCAGCAGTGAAGTACTAGCGGGACTCTACGAGCAGTACTTC
CASSEVLAGLYEQYF
>TRBV6-5|NA|TRBJ1-4|once
TGTGCCAGCAGTTACCTGGTCGATGAAAAACTGTTTTTT
CASSYLVDEKLFF
>TRBV21-1|NA|TRBJ2-5|NA
TGTGCCAGCAGCCGACAGGATGCGGAGACCCAGTACTTC
CASSRQDAETQYF
>TRBV4-1|TRBD1|TRBJ1-4|NA
TGCGCCAGCAGCCTCTGGGGGACAGCCACTAATGAAAAACTGTTTTTT
CASSLWGTATNEKLFF
>TRBV2|NA|TRBJ1-1|NA
TGTGCCAGCAGAGATAGACAGTTACCGAACACTGAAGCTTTCTTT
CASRDRQLPNTEAFF
>TRBV5-4|TRBD2|TRBJ2-5|NA
TGTGCCAGCAGCTTGTCTAGCGGGAGGGGGGCAGAGACCCAGTACTTC
CASSLSSGRGAETQYF
>TRBV7-9|NA|TRBJ2-3|NA
TGTGCCAGCAGCTGGGCCTCATCGGATACGCAGTATTTT
CASSWASSDTQYF
>TRBV6-1|NA|TRBJ1-5|NA
TGTGCCAGCAGTCCCACCCCGGGGGGCGAGCAGCCCCAGCATTTT
CASSPTPGGEQPQHF
>TRBV29-1|NA|TRBJ2-4|NA
TGCAGCGTAGGTTACCCAGCCAAAAACATTCAGTACTTC
CSVGYPAKNIQYF
>TRBV18|NA|TRBJ2-1|NA
TGTGCCAGCTCACCAGAAGCCGTGACTAGGTCCTACAATGAGCAGTTCTTC
CASSPEAVTRSYNEQFF
>TRBV6-1|TRBD1|TRBJ2-7|NA
TGTGCCAGCAGACCAGACAGGGCCTTGGGAGAGCAGTACTTC
CASRPDRALGEQYF